The 8 T cell receptor beta chains given below trace back to one sample, sequenced in a study of blood T cell repertoires in COVID-19 (dated by TCRdb to 2018 to 2021). Library creation used the immunoSEQ multiplex PCR assay. This is the immuneACCESS table as TCRdb keeps it, with only in-frame sequences that have V and J called. A part of the clones is gone; compared with another copy, unresolved V genes explain less than half, and the rest is unexplained. Present in this sample are under 150,000 clones, 81% of which were seen just once. About 1.6% of the sample belongs to the ten largest clones. Sequencing used peripheral blood. The origin of the receptors is a man aged 45 to 65 with acute or convalescent COVID-19.

V usage is TRBV3-1 (or the pseudogene TRBV3-2) and J usage is TRBJ1-3, with D possibly TRBD1 on 5 matching bases. With 3 bases removed from V and 0 bases from J, the gap between germline ends came to 12 bases. The CDR3 extends over 16 amino acids. Germline lookup yields CDR1 LGHDT and CDR2 YNNKEL (reference sequence). CDR3 sequence: CASSHGGTSSGNTIYF. CDR3 coding DNA: TGTGCCAGCAGCCATGGAGGGACGAGCTCTGGAAACACCATATATTTT.

This clone occurred a few times. The chain couples TRBV12-3 or TRBV12-4 to TRBJ1-6; D may be TRBD1 (6 bases). Trimming left V 6 bases short and J 9 bases short, with 12 bases between. This CDR3 spans 13 amino acids. CDR3 protein: CASSLGGRSPLHF. CDR3 nucleotide sequence: TGTGCCAGCAGCCTCGGGGGGCGTTCACCCCTCCACTTT.

The rearrangement joins TRBV18 to TRBJ1-4; D is uncertain. The CDR3 has 12 amino acids. V lost 6 bases, J lost 6 bases, and 8 bases lay in between. CDR1 KGHSH and CDR2 LQKENI come from the germline V gene. CDR3 amino acids: CASSLPDEKLFF. DNA for the CDR3: TGTGCCAGCTCCCTTCCCGATGAAAAACTGTTTTTT.

The chain joins TRBV7-8 to TRBJ1-5; weak D call: TRBD1 (5 bases). V was shortened by 2 bases and J by 1 base, with 18 bases between the two germline ends. Germline lookup yields CDR1 SGHVS and CDR2 FQNEAQ. The CDR3 consists of 18 residues. CDR3 residues: CASSLSVWGRPSNQPQHF. In DNA form, the CDR3 reads TGTGCCAGCAGCTTATCAGTCTGGGGGAGGCCGAGCAATCAGCCCCAGCATTTT. Based on the CDR3 plus reference TRBV7-8 and TRBJ1-5, the full variable domain is GAGVSQSPRYKVAKRGQDVALRCDPISGHVSLFWYQQALGQGPEFLTYFQNEAQLDKSGLPSDRFFAERPEGSVSTLKIQRTQQEDSAVYLCASSLSVWGRPSNQPQHFGDGTRLSIL.

This chain uses TRBV6-5 with TRBJ2-7; 7 nucleotides match TRBD2. This CDR3 is 15 amino acids long. V lost 5 bases and J lost 3; bases outside the gene matches: 10. Germline loops: CDR1 MNHEY, CDR2 SVGAGI. CDR3 region: CASSSIPTGGYEQYF. DNA for the CDR3: TGTGCCAGCAGTAGTATCCCGACGGGGGGCTACGAGCAGTACTTC.

This chain uses TRBV9 with TRBJ2-3; 7 nucleotides agree with TRBD1. The CDR3 is 15 amino acids. Germline V gene sequence: CDR1 SGDLS, CDR2 YYNGEE. V lost 3 bases and J lost 3; bases outside the gene matches: 7. In nucleotides, the CDR3 is TGTGCCAGCAGCGGAAGGGGGCTGGTGACAGATACGCAGTATTTT. Its protein is CASSGRGLVTDTQYF.

This clone appeared a single time. The V and J genes are TRBV4-1 and TRBJ1-6, with 9 bases fitting TRBD1. Germline-derived CDR1 and CDR2 are MGHRA and YSYEKL. V shed 0 bases and J 7 bases; nucleotides not matched to a gene: 7. This CDR3 contains 17 residues. The DNA of the CDR3 is TGCGCCAGCAGCCAAGATGGGTTCGGACAGGGGAATTCACCCCTCCACTTT. Translation: CASSQDGFGQGNSPLHF.

The V call is TRBV7-9, the J call TRBJ1-6, with a tentative D call TRBD1 (5 bases). The germline V gene encodes CDR1 SEHNR and CDR2 FQNEAQ (reference sequence). The CDR3 sequence is 14 residues long. V lost 7 bases and J 7 bases, leaving 14 bases between the germline ends. Here the CDR3 DNA reads TGTGCCAGCACCGCGGGGGGGGTCAATTCACCCCTCCACTTT. It translates to CASTAGGVNSPLHF.